This T cell receptor beta chain stems from a study of tumor and adjacent non-tumor tissue in lung cancer. For the study at large: Some 3.9 million productive TCRbeta reads were obtained per sample on average.

The template was RNA from unsorted bulk tissue. Chemotherapy-naive patients with new lung cancer underwent thoracic surgery in China, August–November 2014. Study-level findings and limits: Normal lung showed higher cumulative top 100 clone frequency than tumor. Tumor tissue had significantly higher TCR diversity than normal lung.

Three rounds of nested PCR, following a modified ARM-PCR protocol, produced the TCRbeta library. In TCRdb, the multiplex PCR reads were re-called with MiXCR into one record per CDR3 protein. Of approximately 75,000 distinct CDR3 sequences listed, over 75% are singletons. CDR3 size: 14 residues. Trimming shortened V by 3 bases and J by 12 bases, and 17 bases separated the two germline ends. This clonotype was seen just once. The antigen remains unidentified. The clonotype comes from a woman between 50 and 59 years old with non-small cell lung cancer. V and J are TRBV12-3 or TRBV12-4 and TRBJ1-4, with unresolved D. The specimen was lung tumor tissue. CDR3 region: CASSFGSPNDELFF. CDR3 sequence (DNA): TGTGCCAGCAGTTTTGGGAGCCCAAATGATGAACTGTTTTTT.